This T cell receptor beta chain was observed in a study of OX40 agonist ivuxolimab in advanced cancers. Study summary: Ivuxolimab, which patients received intravenously every 2 weeks, was dosed at 0.01 to 10 mg/kg. There were three patients with partial responses, one having hepatocellular carcinoma and two cutaneous melanoma. A male proportion of more than 75% was recorded, with mean age around 60 years and range 23 to 79.

Profiled with immunoSEQ multiplex PCR; TCRdb holds only in-frame clones, not every one. The sample has about 42,000 clones, about 86% seen once; the top ten hold around a fifth. Germline-derived CDR1 and CDR2 are SGHNT and YYREEE (reference sequence). The CDR3 is 13 amino acids. The ends lost 4 bases at V and 6 bases at J; junction bases unmatched: 2. This TCR was sampled from an adult with an advanced solid tumor such as melanoma, head and neck, liver or kidney cancer. The gene calls are TRBV5-4 and TRBJ2-1; 9 nucleotides line up with TRBD1. Here the sequenced sample was CD4+ or CD8+ T cells sorted from blood, taken in a trial of the OX40 agonist ivuxolimab. Here the CDR3 reads CASSLDRGNEQFF. In DNA, the CDR3 is TGTGCCAGCAGCCTGGACAGGGGCAATGAGCAGTTCTTC.